The 15 T cell receptor beta chains in this list originate from one sample, sequenced in a study of T cell responses to AZD1222 COVID-19 vaccine. The repertoire was sequenced with immunoSEQ multiplex PCR; TCRdb's copy has only in-frame clones and lacks some. The sample lists under 150,000 clones, just over 90% seen once, with around 5.4% in the top ten. The sample was peripheral blood, taken on day 0 of AZD1222 vaccination. These receptors all come from an adult in good health.

The chain couples TRBV5-1 to TRBJ2-2; either TRBD1 or TRBD2 may fit D (5 bases each). CDR3 length equals 16 residues. Germline V gene data show CDR1 as SGHRS and CDR2 as YFSETQ. Trimming took 6 bases from V and 3 from J, leaving 18 bases between them. The CDR3 loop is CASIDRGGLDTGELFF. Written as DNA, the CDR3 is TGCGCCAGCATCGACCGGGGCGGCCTCGACACCGGGGAGCTGTTTTTT.

This chain uses TRBV12-3 or TRBV12-4 with TRBJ2-7; perhaps TRBD1 as D (5 bases). Trimming pared 3 bases from V and 0 bases from J, leaving 6 bases between. The CDR3 covers 13 residues. The CDR3 DNA reads as TGTGCCAGCAGTTTGACAGCCTCCTACGAGCAGTACTTC. Translation gives CASSLTASYEQYF.

The V and J genes are TRBV6-6 and TRBJ2-3; a weak D match, TRBD1 (6 bases). The germline V and J ends were trimmed by 4 bases and 5 bases, with 10 bases remaining between them. The CDR3 is 13 amino acids. Germline assignment: CDR1 MNHNY and CDR2 SVGAGI (reference sequence). CDR3 bases: TGTGCCAGCAGTTCCCAGGGGTTAGATACGCAGTATTTT. Amino acids: CASSSQGLDTQYF.

The rearrangement joins TRBV5-1 to TRBJ1-2; a possible D gene is TRBD1 (5 bases). The CDR3 is made up of 15 amino acids. CDR1 and CDR2 (germline): SGHRS, YFSETQ. V was shortened by 0 bases and J by 8 bases, with 17 bases between the two germline ends. The CDR3 is CASSLVGTDGGGYTF. DNA for the CDR3: TGCGCCAGCAGCTTGGTCGGGACGGACGGTGGGGGCTACACCTTC.

This clone was counted once. The chain employs TRBV5-4 and TRBJ1-4; a possible D gene is TRBD1 (5 bases). Germline values: CDR1 SGHNT, CDR2 YYREEE (reference sequence). The CDR3 totals 14 residues. Between the trimmed V and J ends, which lost 4 bases and 4 bases, there was a span of 11 bases. The CDR3 nucleotides are TGTGCCAGCAGCCTCGACAGAATTAATGAAAAACTGTTTTTT. This codes for CASSLDRINEKLFF.

V gene TRBV13 combines with J gene TRBJ2-3, with TRBD1 matching over 9 bases. Per the germline V gene, CDR1 is PRHDT and CDR2 is FYEKMQ (reference sequence). This CDR3 comprises 14 residues. Trimming at V came to 4 bases and at J to 5 bases, leaving 4 bases not matched to a gene. DNA of the CDR3: TGTGCCAGCAGCTCCGGACAGGGGATAGATACGCAGTATTTT. This gives the protein CASSSGQGIDTQYF.

The V call is TRBV9, the J call TRBJ2-5; D is unclear. This CDR3 contains 12 residues. Trimming stripped 3 bases from V and 4 bases from J, with 7 bases between. The germline V gene has CDR1 SGDLS and CDR2 YYNGEE. CDR3 loop: CASSGGGETQYF. The DNA of the CDR3 is TGTGCCAGCAGCGGGGGTGGAGAGACCCAGTACTTC.

The chain is built from TRBV27 and TRBJ2-7; perhaps TRBD2 as D (5 bases). The V and J ends lost 5 bases and 7 bases respectively, with 18 bases between them. There are 14 residues in the CDR3. In germline, CDR1 is MNHEY, CDR2 SMNVEV (reference sequence). In DNA, the CDR3 is TGTGCCAGCAGTCCGAGGGTTGAGGCTGCGGAGCAGTACTTC. It codes for CASSPRVEAAEQYF.

The CDR3 protein is CASSPGAQGREGYEQYF. The CDR3 DNA sequence: TGTGCCAGCAGCCCCGGGGCCCAGGGTCGGGAGGGCTACGAGCAGTACTTC. This chain uses TRBV4-2 with TRBJ2-7; 8 bases map to TRBD2. Trimming cost V 4 bases and J 3 bases; bases outside gene matches: 14. The CDR3 runs 17 residues. The germline CDR1 and CDR2 sequences are LGHNA and YNFKEQ.

This chain joins TRBV27 and TRBJ2-7, with TRBD1 identical over 7 bases. Trimming took 6 bases from V and 5 from J; bases not matched to a gene: 13. CDR3 size: 15 residues. The V gene's germline CDR1 is MNHEY and CDR2 SMNVEV (reference sequence). The CDR3 reads CASSVRDREYNEQYF. The DNA of the CDR3 is TGTGCCAGCAGCGTCCGGGACAGAGAATACAACGAGCAGTACTTC.

This clone appeared once. The rearrangement joins TRBV5-5 to TRBJ1-2, with D uncertain. V gave up 0 bases and J gave up 0 bases, with 18 bases separating them. The CDR3 covers 18 residues. Germline V gene sequence: CDR1 SGHKS, CDR2 YYEKEE (reference sequence). As DNA, the CDR3 is TGTGCCAGCAGCTTGGTGGTCTCAGAGGTTGGGTCTAACTATGGCTACACCTTC. Translated: CASSLVVSEVGSNYGYTF.

The V gene is TRBV6-5, the J gene TRBJ1-1; 7 bases fit TRBD1. V gave up 6 bases and J gave up 5 bases; unmatched junction bases: 6. The CDR3 contains 13 residues. The germline CDR1 and CDR2 sequences are MNHEY and SVGAGI. CDR3 residues: CASRTQGGTEAFF. The CDR3 coding sequence is TGTGCCAGCAGGACGCAGGGGGGTACTGAAGCTTTCTTT.

This chain joins TRBV7-9 and TRBJ2-3; 14 bases agree with TRBD2. V shed 4 bases, J shed 15 bases, and the junction held 12 bases outside the gene matches. Germline assignment: CDR1 SEHNR and CDR2 FQNEAQ (reference sequence). This CDR3 is built from 15 residues. The CDR3 loop is CASSSTGLAGVFIYF. The CDR3 DNA sequence: TGTGCCAGCAGCTCCACGGGACTAGCGGGAGTTTTTATTTATTTT.

The chain has TRBV4-1 and TRBJ1-1, with D possibly matching TRBD1 (5 bases). V was clipped by 0 bases and J by 3 bases, with 14 bases between them. The CDR3 is 16 residues long. CDR1 MGHRA and CDR2 YSYEKL come from the germline V gene. Written as DNA, the CDR3 is TGCGCCAGCAGCCAAGACTCCGGGGTACAGGACACTGAAGCTTTCTTT. Its protein product is CASSQDSGVQDTEAFF.

The chain is built from TRBV19 and TRBJ1-5; D gene ambiguous. The CDR3 length is 13 residues. CDR1 is LNHDA and CDR2 is SQIVND in the germline V gene (reference sequence). V gave up 2 bases and J gave up 3 bases, with 5 bases separating them. The CDR3 DNA follows: TGTGCCAGTAGTATAAAACACAATCAGCCCCAGCATTTT. Translation gives CASSIKHNQPQHF.